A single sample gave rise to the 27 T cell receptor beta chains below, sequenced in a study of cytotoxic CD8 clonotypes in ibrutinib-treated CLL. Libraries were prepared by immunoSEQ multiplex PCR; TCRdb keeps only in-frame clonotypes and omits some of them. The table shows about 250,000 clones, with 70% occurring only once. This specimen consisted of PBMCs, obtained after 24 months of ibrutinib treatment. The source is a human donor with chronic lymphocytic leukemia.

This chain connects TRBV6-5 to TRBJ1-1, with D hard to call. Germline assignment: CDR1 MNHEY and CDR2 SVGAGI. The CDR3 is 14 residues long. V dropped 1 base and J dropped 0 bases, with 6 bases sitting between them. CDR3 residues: CASSYFSMNTEAFF. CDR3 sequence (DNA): TGTGCCAGCAGTTACTTTTCCATGAACACTGAAGCTTTCTTT.

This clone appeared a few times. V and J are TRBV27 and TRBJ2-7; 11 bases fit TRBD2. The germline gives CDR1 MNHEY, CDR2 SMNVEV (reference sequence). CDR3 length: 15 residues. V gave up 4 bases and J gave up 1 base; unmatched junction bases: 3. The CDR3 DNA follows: TGTGCCAGCAGTTCACTAGCGGGAGTGTCCTACGAGCAGTACTTC. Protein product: CASSSLAGVSYEQYF.

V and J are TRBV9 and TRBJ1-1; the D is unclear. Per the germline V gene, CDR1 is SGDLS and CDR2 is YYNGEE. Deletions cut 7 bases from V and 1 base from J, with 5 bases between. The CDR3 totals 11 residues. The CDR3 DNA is TGTGCCAGCGGGCAGAACACTGAAGCTTTCTTT. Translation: CASGQNTEAFF. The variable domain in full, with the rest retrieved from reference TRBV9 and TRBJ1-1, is DSGVTQTPKHLITATGQRVTLRCSPRSGDLSVYWYQQSLDQGLQFLIQYYNGEERAKGNILERFSAQQFPDLHSELNLSSLELGDSALYFCASGQNTEAFFGQGTRLTVV.

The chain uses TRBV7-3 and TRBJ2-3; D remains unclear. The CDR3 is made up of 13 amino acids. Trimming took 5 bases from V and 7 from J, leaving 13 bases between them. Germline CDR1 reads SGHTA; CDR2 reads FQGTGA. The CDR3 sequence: CASSPPKGNTQYF. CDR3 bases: TGTGCCAGCAGCCCTCCCAAAGGGAATACGCAGTATTTT. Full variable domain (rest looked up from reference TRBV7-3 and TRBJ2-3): GAGVSQTPSNKVTEKGKYVELRCDPISGHTALYWYRQSLGQGPEFLIYFQGTGAADDSGLPNDRFFAVRPEGSVSTLKIQRTERGDSAVYLCASSPPKGNTQYFGPGTRLTVL.

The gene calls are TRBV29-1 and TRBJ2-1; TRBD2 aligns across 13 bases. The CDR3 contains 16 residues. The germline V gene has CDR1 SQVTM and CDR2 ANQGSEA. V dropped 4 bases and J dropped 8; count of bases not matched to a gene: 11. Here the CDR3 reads CSVVRGLAGVDHEQFF. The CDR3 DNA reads TGCAGCGTTGTTCGTGGACTAGCGGGAGTTGACCATGAGCAGTTCTTC.

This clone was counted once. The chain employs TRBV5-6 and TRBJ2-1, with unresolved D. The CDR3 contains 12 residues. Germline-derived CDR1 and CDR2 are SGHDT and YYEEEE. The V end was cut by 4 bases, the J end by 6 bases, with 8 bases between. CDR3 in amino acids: CASSALGNEQFF. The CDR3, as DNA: TGTGCCAGCAGCGCTCTGGGCAATGAGCAGTTCTTC.

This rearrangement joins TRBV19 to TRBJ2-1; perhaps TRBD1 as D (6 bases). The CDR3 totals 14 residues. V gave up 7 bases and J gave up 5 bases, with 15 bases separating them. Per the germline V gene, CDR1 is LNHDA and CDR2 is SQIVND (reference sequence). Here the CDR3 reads CASTQGYSNNEQFF. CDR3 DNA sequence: TGTGCCAGTACCCAGGGGTATTCTAACAATGAGCAGTTCTTC. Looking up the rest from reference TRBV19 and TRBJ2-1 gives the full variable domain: DGGITQSPKYLFRKEGQNVTLSCEQNLNHDAMYWYRQDPGQGLRLIYYSQIVNDFQKGDIAEGYSVSREKKESFPLTVTSAQKNPTAFYLCASTQGYSNNEQFFGPGTRLTVL.

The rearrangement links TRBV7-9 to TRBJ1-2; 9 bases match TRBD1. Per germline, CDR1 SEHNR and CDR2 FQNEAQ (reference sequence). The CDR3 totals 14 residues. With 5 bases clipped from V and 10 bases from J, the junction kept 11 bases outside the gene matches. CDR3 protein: CASSATGGNADYTF. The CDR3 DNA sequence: TGTGCCAGCAGCGCGACAGGGGGGAACGCTGACTACACCTTC.

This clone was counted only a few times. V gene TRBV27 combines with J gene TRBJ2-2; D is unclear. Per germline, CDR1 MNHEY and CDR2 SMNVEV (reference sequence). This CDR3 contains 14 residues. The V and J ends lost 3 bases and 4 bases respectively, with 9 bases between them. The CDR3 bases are TGTGCCAGCAGTTTTCAAGCTATCACCGGGGAGCTGTTTTTT. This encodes CASSFQAITGELFF.

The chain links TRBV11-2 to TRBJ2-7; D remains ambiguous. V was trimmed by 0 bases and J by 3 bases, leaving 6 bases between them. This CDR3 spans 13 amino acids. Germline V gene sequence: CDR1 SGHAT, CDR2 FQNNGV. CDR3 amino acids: CASSLEGFYEQYF. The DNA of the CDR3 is TGTGCCAGCAGCTTAGAGGGGTTCTACGAGCAGTACTTC. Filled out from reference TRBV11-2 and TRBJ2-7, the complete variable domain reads EAGVAQSPRYKIIEKRQSVAFWCNPISGHATLYWYQQILGQGPKLLIQFQNNGVVDDSQLPKDRFSAERLKGVDSTLKIQPAKLEDSAVYLCASSLEGFYEQYFGPGTRLTVT.

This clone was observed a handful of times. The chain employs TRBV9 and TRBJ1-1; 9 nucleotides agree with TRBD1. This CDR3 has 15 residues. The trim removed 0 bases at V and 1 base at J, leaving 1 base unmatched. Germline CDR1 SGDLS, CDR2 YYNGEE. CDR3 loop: CASSVEGQGNTEAFF. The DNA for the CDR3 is TGTGCCAGCAGCGTAGAGGGACAGGGGAACACTGAAGCTTTCTTT.

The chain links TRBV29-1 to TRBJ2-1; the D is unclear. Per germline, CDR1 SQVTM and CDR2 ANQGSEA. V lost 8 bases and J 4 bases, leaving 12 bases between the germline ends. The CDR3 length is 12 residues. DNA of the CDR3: TGCAGCTTCCTGGTGGGATACAATGAGCAGTTCTTC. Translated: CSFLVGYNEQFF.

CDR3 DNA sequence: TGTGCCTGGAGTACGGCAGAACTTGGAAACACCATATATTTT. It is translated as CAWSTAELGNTIYF. The chain is built from TRBV30 and TRBJ1-3; D gene unclear. Trimming stripped 2 bases from V and 3 bases from J, with 11 bases between. CDR1 GTSNPN and CDR2 SVGIG come from the germline V gene (reference sequence). The CDR3 sequence is 14 residues long.

CDR3 residues: CASSLTGATGELFF. In DNA, the CDR3 is TGCGCCAGCAGCCTTACGGGAGCTACCGGGGAGCTGTTTTTT. This chain uses TRBV4-1 with TRBJ2-2, with D tentatively TRBD2 (6 bases). Trimming removed 4 bases at V and 5 bases at J, with 11 bases between. CDR1 is MGHRA, CDR2 YSYEKL, per germline. The CDR3 spans 14 residues.

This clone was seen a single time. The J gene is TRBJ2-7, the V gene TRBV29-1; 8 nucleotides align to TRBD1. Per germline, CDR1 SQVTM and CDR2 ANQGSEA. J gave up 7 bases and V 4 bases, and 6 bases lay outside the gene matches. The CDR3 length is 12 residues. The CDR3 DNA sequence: TGCAGCGTTGGACAGGGGCTAGGAGAGCAGTACTTC. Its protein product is CSVGQGLGEQYF.

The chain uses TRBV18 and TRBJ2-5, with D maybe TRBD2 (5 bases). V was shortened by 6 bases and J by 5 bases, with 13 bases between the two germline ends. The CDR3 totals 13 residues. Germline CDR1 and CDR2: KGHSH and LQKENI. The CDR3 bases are TGTGCCAGCTCCCCCCGGGGTCGGGAGACCCAGTACTTC. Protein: CASSPRGRETQYF. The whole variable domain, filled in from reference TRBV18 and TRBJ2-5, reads NAGVMQNPRHLVRRRGQEARLRCSPMKGHSHVYWYRQLPEEGLKFMVYLQKENIIDESGMPKERFSAEFPKEGPSILRIQQVVRGDSAAYFCASSPRGRETQYFGPGTRLLVL.

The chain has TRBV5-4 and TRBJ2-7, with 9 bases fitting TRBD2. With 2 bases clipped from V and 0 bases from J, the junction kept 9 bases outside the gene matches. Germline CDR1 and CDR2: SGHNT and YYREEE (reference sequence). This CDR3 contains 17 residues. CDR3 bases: TGTGCCAGCAGCTTAAAGTTCTTTAGCGGGAGCTCCTACGAGCAGTACTTC. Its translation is CASSLKFFSGSSYEQYF.

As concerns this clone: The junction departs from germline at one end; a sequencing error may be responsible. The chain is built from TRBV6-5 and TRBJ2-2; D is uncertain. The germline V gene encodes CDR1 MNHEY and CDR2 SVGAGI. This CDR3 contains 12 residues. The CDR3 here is CASTSNAGELFF. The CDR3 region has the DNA TGTGCCAGCACCTCGAACGCCGGGGAGCTGTTTTTT.

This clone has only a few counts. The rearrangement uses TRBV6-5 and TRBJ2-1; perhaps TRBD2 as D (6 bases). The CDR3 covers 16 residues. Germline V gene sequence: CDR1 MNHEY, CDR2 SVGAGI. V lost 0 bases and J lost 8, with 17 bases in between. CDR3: CASSYSPGRIMDEQFF. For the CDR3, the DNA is TGTGCCAGCAGTTACTCGCCAGGGAGGATTATGGATGAGCAGTTCTTC.

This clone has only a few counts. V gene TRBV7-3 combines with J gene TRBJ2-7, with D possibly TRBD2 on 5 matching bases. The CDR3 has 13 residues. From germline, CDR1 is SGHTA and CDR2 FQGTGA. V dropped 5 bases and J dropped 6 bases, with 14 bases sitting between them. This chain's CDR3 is CASSPGVAREQYF. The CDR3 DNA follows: TGTGCCAGCAGCCCCGGGGTAGCGCGCGAGCAGTACTTC. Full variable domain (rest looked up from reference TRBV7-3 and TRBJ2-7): GAGVSQTPSNKVTEKGKYVELRCDPISGHTALYWYRQSLGQGPEFLIYFQGTGAADDSGLPNDRFFAVRPEGSVSTLKIQRTERGDSAVYLCASSPGVAREQYFGPGTRLTVT.

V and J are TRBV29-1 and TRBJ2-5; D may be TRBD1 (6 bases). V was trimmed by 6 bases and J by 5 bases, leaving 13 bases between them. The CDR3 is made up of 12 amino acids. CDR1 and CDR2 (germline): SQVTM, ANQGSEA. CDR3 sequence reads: CSVDTGFETQYF. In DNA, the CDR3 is TGCAGCGTAGACACAGGGTTTGAGACCCAGTACTTC. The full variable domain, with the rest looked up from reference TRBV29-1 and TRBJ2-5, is SAVISQKPSRDICQRGTSLTIQCQVDSQVTMMFWYRQQPGQSLTLIATANQGSEATYESGFVIDKFPISRPNLTFSTLTVSNMSPEDSSIYLCSVDTGFETQYFGPGTRLLVL.

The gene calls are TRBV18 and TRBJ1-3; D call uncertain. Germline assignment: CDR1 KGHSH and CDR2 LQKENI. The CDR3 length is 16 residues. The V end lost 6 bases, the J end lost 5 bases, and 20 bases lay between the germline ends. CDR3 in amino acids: CASSPYPSGTRNTIYF. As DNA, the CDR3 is TGTGCCAGCTCGCCCTACCCTTCCGGTACTAGAAACACCATATATTTT. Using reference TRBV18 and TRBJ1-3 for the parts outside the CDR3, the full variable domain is NAGVMQNPRHLVRRRGQEARLRCSPMKGHSHVYWYRQLPEEGLKFMVYLQKENIIDESGMPKERFSAEFPKEGPSILRIQQVVRGDSAAYFCASSPYPSGTRNTIYFGEGSWLTVV.

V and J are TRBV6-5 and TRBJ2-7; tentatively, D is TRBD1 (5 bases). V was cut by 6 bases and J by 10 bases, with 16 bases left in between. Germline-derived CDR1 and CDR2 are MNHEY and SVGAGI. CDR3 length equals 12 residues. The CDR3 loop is CASSTADSVQYF. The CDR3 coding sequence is TGTGCCAGCAGCACAGCCGACAGCGTCCAGTACTTC.

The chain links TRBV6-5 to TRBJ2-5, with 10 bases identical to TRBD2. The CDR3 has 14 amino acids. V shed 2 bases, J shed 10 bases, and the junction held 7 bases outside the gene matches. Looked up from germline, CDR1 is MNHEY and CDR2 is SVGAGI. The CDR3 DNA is TGTGCCAGCAGTTACGGAGCGGGAGGGGGGGACCAGTACTTC. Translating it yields CASSYGAGGGDQYF.

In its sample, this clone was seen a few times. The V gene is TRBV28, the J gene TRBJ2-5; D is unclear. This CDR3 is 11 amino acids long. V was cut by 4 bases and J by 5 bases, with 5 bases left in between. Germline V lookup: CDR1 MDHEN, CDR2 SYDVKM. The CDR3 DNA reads TGTGCCAGCAGTTCTTGGGAGACCCAGTACTTC. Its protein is CASSSWETQYF.

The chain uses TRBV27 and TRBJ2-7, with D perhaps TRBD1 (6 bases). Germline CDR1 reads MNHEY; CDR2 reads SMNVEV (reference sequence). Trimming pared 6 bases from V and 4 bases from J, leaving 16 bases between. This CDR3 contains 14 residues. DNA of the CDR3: TGTGCCAGCAGCTCCTACGACAGGTCTTACGAGCAGTACTTC. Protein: CASSSYDRSYEQYF.

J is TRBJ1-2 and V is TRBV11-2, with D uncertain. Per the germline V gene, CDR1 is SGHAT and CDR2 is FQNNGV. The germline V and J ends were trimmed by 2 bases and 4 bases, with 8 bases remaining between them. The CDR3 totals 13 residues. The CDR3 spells CASSLSGSYGYTF. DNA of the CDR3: TGTGCCAGCAGCTTATCTGGGAGCTATGGCTACACCTTC.